A single sample gave rise to the 18 T cell receptor beta chains below, sequenced in a study of Graves' ophthalmopathy and Graves' hyperthyroidism. Amplification targeted the TCR beta CDR3 regions, with RNA transcripts as the source material. First-round RT-PCR used HTBI primers; second-round multiplex PCR followed. MiXCR was run by TCRdb on the multiplex PCR reads, yielding one entry per CDR3 protein. The table lists about 160,000 distinct CDR3 sequences, more than 30% of them singletons, with under 7% in the top ten. The sequencing sample was made of peripheral blood. The receptor set was obtained from a woman aged 40 to 50 with Graves' ophthalmopathy.

The table lists this clonotype with many counts. The genes are TRBV5-6 and TRBJ1-2, with 7 bases identical to TRBD1. Looked up from germline, CDR1 is SGHDT and CDR2 is YYEEEE. V shed 2 bases, J shed 8 bases, and the junction held 9 bases outside the gene matches. This CDR3 is built from 14 residues. The CDR3 spells CASSFRDRDSGYTF. The CDR3, as DNA: TGTGCCAGCAGCTTCCGAGACAGGGACTCCGGCTACACCTTC.

The V call is TRBV12-3 or TRBV12-4, the J call TRBJ1-2; maybe TRBD1 (6 bases). Deletions cut 6 bases from V and 1 base from J, with 12 bases between. This CDR3 spans 14 amino acids. CDR3 region: CASRGQTINYGYTF. The CDR3, as DNA: TGTGCCAGCAGAGGACAGACTATTAACTATGGCTACACCTTC.

The chain uses TRBV12-3 or TRBV12-4 and TRBJ1-1, with a tentative D call TRBD1 (6 bases). The CDR3 spans 14 residues. V shed 6 bases and J shed 2 bases, with 13 bases lying between them. The CDR3 reads CASSLRDTNTEAFF. In DNA, the CDR3 is TGTGCCAGCAGCCTACGGGACACTAACACTGAAGCTTTCTTT.

This clonotype is labeled as medium-sized. This chain connects TRBV6-1 to TRBJ2-5, with 9 bases lining up with TRBD1. Germline assignment: CDR1 MNHNS and CDR2 SASEGT. The CDR3 totals 14 residues. With 4 bases clipped from V and 5 bases from J, the junction kept 5 bases outside the gene matches. CDR3 protein: CASSVDRGWETQYF. The CDR3 DNA is TGTGCCAGCAGTGTCGACAGGGGGTGGGAGACCCAGTACTTC.

J is TRBJ2-5 and V is TRBV15, with 8 bases fitting TRBD1. The V gene end was trimmed by 2 bases and the J gene end by 5 bases; junction bases not matched to a gene: 7. The CDR3 contains 15 residues. CDR1 and CDR2 from the germline V gene are LNHNV and YYDKDF (reference sequence). The CDR3 bases are TGTGCCACCAGCAGACAGGGGGCAGTCGGTGAGACCCAGTACTTC. This encodes CATSRQGAVGETQYF.

This clonotype was detected many times. The genes are TRBV27 and TRBJ1-2; a possible D gene is TRBD1 (6 bases). The CDR3 runs 14 residues. Germline loops: CDR1 MNHEY, CDR2 SMNVEV (reference sequence). The ends were cut back, 2 bases at V and 8 bases at J, with 15 bases in the middle. DNA of the CDR3: TGTGCCAGCAGTTTAAACAGGGCTCGGAGAGGCTACACCTTC. It codes for CASSLNRARRGYTF.

This clonotype has at least ten counts. This chain joins TRBV6-1 and TRBJ2-5; a possible D gene is TRBD2 (5 bases). In germline, CDR1 is MNHNS, CDR2 SASEGT. This CDR3 region has 12 residues. Trimming left V 2 bases short and J 6 bases short, with 7 bases between. In DNA form, the CDR3 reads TGTGCCAGCAGTGAAAAGCGGAAGACCCAGTACTTC. This gives the protein CASSEKRKTQYF.

J is TRBJ2-5 and V is TRBV12-5; weak D call: TRBD2 (7 bases). Trimming shortened V by 5 bases and J by 5 bases, and 18 bases separated the two germline ends. Germline V gene data show CDR1 as LGHNT and CDR2 as FRNRAP. CDR3 length equals 15 residues. For the CDR3, the DNA is TGTGCTAGTGGTCCCCCGGGGGGCCGTTGGGAGACCCAGTACTTC. Translation gives CASGPPGGRWETQYF.

This clonotype was seen ten or more times. The V call is TRBV6-2 or TRBV6-3, the J call TRBJ2-1; the match to TRBD2 covers 9 bases. The CDR3 is 17 residues long. Trimming cost V 5 bases and J 5 bases; bases outside gene matches: 13. Per germline, CDR1 MNHEY and CDR2 SVGEGT. The CDR3 region has the DNA TGTGCCAGCAGTACAGGAACGGGTCTAGCGGGAAACAATGAGCAGTTCTTC. It encodes CASSTGTGLAGNNEQFF.

In this sample, this clonotype turned up many times. The chain recombines TRBV6-2 or TRBV6-3 with TRBJ2-2; D is perhaps TRBD1 or TRBD2 (5 bases each). V dropped 6 bases and J dropped 4 bases, with 12 bases sitting between them. Germline V gene data show CDR1 as MNHEY and CDR2 as SVGEGT. There are 14 residues in the CDR3. The CDR3 DNA reads TGTGCCAGCAGAGCCAACGGGGCCACCGGGGAGCTGTTTTTT. The encoded protein is CASRANGATGELFF.

This clonotype was seen just once. The chain recombines TRBV5-1 with TRBJ2-2; TRBD1 agrees at 9 bases. Germline V gene lookup returns CDR1 SGHRS and CDR2 YFSETQ. This CDR3 spans 15 amino acids. With 6 bases clipped from V and 0 bases from J, the junction kept 3 bases outside the gene matches. CDR3 region: CASTWTGANTGELFF. The DNA of the CDR3 is TGCGCCAGCACCTGGACAGGGGCGAACACCGGGGAGCTGTTTTTT.

The rearrangement links TRBV6-5 to TRBJ1-2, with 7 bases that match TRBD1. The CDR3 runs 14 residues. Germline CDR1 is MNHEY and CDR2 is SVGAGI. Unmatched junction bases numbered 2, after V lost 2 bases and J lost 2 bases. This CDR3 is CASSYQGQNYGYTF. In nucleotides, the CDR3 is TGTGCCAGCAGTTACCAGGGACAGAACTATGGCTACACCTTC.

This clonotype was picked up many times. The chain joins TRBV5-1 to TRBJ1-3; 10 bases fit TRBD1. With 3 bases clipped from V and 2 bases from J, the junction kept 2 bases outside the gene matches. CDR1 and CDR2 from the germline V gene are SGHRS and YFSETQ. The CDR3 has 15 residues. CDR3 nucleotide sequence: TGCGCCAGCAGCTCCGGGACAGGGGCTGGAAACACCATATATTTT. Translation: CASSSGTGAGNTIYF.

This clonotype was counted ten times or more. This chain uses TRBV12-3 or TRBV12-4 with TRBJ1-5; TRBD1 matches 8 bases. The CDR3 has 16 amino acids. V was pared by 5 bases and J by 4 bases, with 10 bases of the junction left unmatched. The DNA for the CDR3 is TGTGCCAGCAGTCTACCAGGGACAGGCCCAAATCAGCCCCAGCATTTT. Amino acids: CASSLPGTGPNQPQHF.

This clonotype was counted at least ten times. This rearrangement joins TRBV20-1 to TRBJ2-7; 9 nucleotides align to TRBD1. The V segment lost 6 bases and the J segment 3 bases; nucleotides outside the gene matches: 6. This CDR3 is 13 amino acids long. In germline, CDR1 is DFQATT, CDR2 SNEGSKA (reference sequence). The CDR3 sequence is CSAPGTGFYEQYF. DNA of the CDR3: TGCAGTGCGCCCGGGACAGGGTTCTACGAGCAGTACTTC.

This clonotype was observed many times. The CDR3 sequence is CASSRLGTASNQPQHF. CDR3 sequence (DNA): TGTGCCAGCAGCCGGCTGGGGACAGCGAGCAATCAGCCCCAGCATTTT. The V gene is TRBV28, the J gene TRBJ1-5; 7 nucleotides match TRBD1. V shed 6 bases and J 1 base; nucleotides not matched to a gene: 9. Per the germline V gene, CDR1 is MDHEN and CDR2 is SYDVKM. There are 16 residues in the CDR3.

Many counts were recorded for this clonotype. The chain is built from TRBV30 and TRBJ2-5, with D maybe TRBD1 (5 bases). This CDR3 is built from 12 residues. Germline assignment: CDR1 GTSNPN and CDR2 SVGIG (reference sequence). The V end was cut by 1 base, the J end by 5 bases, with 8 bases between. CDR3 coding DNA: TGTGCCTGGAGTGGACAGAGGGAGACCCAGTACTTC. Translation gives CAWSGQRETQYF.

The chain recombines TRBV7-2 with TRBJ1-6; the D is unclear. The CDR3 has 16 amino acids. The germline V and J ends were trimmed by 7 bases and 6 bases, with 19 bases remaining between them. Germline-derived CDR1 and CDR2 are SGHTA and FQGNSA. CDR3 protein: CASNSRVGRVNSPLHF. CDR3 nucleotide sequence: TGTGCCAGCAACTCCCGGGTTGGGAGGGTTAATTCACCCCTCCACTTT.